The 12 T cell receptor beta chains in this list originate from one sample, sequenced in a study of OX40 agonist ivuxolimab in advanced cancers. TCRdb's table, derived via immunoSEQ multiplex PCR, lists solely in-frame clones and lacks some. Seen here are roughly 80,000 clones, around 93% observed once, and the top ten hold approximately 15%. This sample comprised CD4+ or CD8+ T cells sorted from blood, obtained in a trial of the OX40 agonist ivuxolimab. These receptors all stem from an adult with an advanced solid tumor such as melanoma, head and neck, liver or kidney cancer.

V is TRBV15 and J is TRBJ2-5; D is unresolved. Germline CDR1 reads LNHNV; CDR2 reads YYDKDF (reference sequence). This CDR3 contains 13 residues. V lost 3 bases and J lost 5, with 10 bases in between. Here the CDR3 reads CATSRGWAETQYF. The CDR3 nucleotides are TGTGCCACCAGCAGGGGCTGGGCGGAGACCCAGTACTTC.

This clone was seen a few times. The CDR3 DNA reads as TGTGCCAGCAGTTACATGACAGGGGGCGCAGAGACCCAGTACTTC. It is translated as CASSYMTGGAETQYF. The rearrangement joins TRBV6-5 to TRBJ2-5, with 10 bases identical to TRBD1. The CDR3 loop spans 15 amino acids. Germline trimming cut 2 bases from V and 4 bases from J; bases unmatched to any gene: 4. Germline CDR1 and CDR2: MNHEY and SVGAGI.

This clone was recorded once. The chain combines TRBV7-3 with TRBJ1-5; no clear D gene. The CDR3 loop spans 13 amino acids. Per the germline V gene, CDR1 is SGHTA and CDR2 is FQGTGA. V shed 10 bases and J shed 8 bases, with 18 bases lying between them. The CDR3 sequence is CAITLRPAEPQHF. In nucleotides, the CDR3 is TGTGCCATCACACTTCGACCGGCGGAGCCCCAGCATTTT.

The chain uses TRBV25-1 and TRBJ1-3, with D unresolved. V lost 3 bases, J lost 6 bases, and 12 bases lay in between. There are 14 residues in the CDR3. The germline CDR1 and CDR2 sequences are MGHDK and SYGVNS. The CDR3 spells CASSDPPPKNTIYF. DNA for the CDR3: TGTGCCAGCAGTGATCCTCCCCCAAAAAACACCATATATTTT.

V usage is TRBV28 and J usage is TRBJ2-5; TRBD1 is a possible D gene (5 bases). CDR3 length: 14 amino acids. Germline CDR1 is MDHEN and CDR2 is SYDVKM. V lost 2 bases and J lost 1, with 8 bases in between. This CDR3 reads CASSLDSLQETQYF. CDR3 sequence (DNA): TGTGCCAGCAGTTTAGACAGTCTCCAAGAGACCCAGTACTTC.

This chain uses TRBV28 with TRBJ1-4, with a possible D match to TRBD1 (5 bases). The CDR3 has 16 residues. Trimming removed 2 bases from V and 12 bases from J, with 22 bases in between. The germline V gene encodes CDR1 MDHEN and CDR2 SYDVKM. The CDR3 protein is CASSLGAGRPAGELFF. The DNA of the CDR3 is TGTGCCAGCAGTTTAGGAGCAGGCCGGCCCGCGGGGGAACTGTTTTTT.

CDR3 amino acids: CASSLTGATSYEQYF. The DNA of the CDR3 is TGCGCCAGCAGCCTCACAGGGGCAACCTCCTACGAGCAGTACTTC. V usage is TRBV4-3 and J usage is TRBJ2-7, with 7 bases fitting TRBD1. With 4 bases clipped from V and 0 bases from J, the junction kept 6 bases outside the gene matches. The CDR3 is made up of 15 amino acids. Germline-derived CDR1 and CDR2 are LGHNA and YSLEER.

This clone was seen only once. For the CDR3, the DNA is TGTGCCAGCAGCTCGACAAGTGGGGATGGGACTGAAGCTTTCTTT. This translates into CASSSTSGDGTEAFF. The rearrangement uses TRBV7-2 and TRBJ1-1, with D unresolved. V lost 4 bases, J lost 5 bases, and 17 bases lay in between. This CDR3 spans 15 amino acids. Germline CDR1 reads SGHTA; CDR2 reads FQGNSA. Supplemented by reference TRBV7-2 and TRBJ1-1, the full variable domain reads GAGVSQSPSNKVTEKGKDVELRCDPISGHTALYWYRQSLGQGLEFLIYFQGNSAPDKSGLPSDRFSAERTGGSVSTLTIQRTQQEDSAVYLCASSSTSGDGTEAFFGQGTRLTVV.

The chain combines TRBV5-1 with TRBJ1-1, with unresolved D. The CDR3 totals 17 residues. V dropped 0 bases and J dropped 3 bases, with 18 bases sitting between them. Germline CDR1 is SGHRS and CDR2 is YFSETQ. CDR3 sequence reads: CASSLGGDHQRDTEAFF. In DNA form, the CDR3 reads TGCGCCAGCAGCTTGGGGGGAGACCACCAACGGGACACTGAAGCTTTCTTT.

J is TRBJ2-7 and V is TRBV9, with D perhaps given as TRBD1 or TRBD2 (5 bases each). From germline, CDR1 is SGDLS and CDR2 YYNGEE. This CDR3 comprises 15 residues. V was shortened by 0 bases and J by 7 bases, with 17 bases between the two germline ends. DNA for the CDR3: TGTGCCAGCAGCGTAGGGGGCGGGCCCTACGGGGAGCAGTACTTC. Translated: CASSVGGGPYGEQYF. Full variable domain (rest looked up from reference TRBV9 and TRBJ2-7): DSGVTQTPKHLITATGQRVTLRCSPRSGDLSVYWYQQSLDQGLQFLIQYYNGEERAKGNILERFSAQQFPDLHSELNLSSLELGDSALYFCASSVGGGPYGEQYFGPGTRLTVT.

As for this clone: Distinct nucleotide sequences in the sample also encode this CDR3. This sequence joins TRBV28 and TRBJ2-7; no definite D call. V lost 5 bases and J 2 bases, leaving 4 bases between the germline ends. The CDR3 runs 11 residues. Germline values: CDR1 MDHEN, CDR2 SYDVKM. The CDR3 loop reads CASSPTYEQYF. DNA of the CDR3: TGTGCCAGCAGTCCCACCTACGAGCAGTACTTC. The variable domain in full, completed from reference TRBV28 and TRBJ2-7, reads DVKVTQSSRYLVKRTGEKVFLECVQDMDHENMFWYRQDPGLGLRLIYFSYDVKMKEKGDIPEGYSVSREKKERFSLILESASTNQTSMYLCASSPTYEQYFGPGTRLTVT.

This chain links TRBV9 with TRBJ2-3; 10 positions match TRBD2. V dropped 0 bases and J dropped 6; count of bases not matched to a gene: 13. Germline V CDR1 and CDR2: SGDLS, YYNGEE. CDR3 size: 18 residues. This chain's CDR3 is CASSVEVAGGSITDTQYF. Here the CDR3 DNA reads TGTGCCAGCAGCGTAGAGGTAGCGGGAGGATCCATTACCGATACGCAGTATTTT.